This TCR beta chain was documented in a study of T cells in narcolepsy. Regarding the study as a whole: Blood of same and different patients, but not healthy controls, reportedly held recurring autoreactive clonotypes.

About this clone: Antigen unknown.

Germline CDR1 is SGHVS and CDR2 is FQNEAQ. CDR3 length equals 17 residues. V lost 1 base and J lost 5; bases outside the gene matches: 8. The table came from immunoSEQ multiplex PCR; TCRdb's copy has only in-frame clones and leaves some out. The sample includes tens of thousands of clones, approximately 85% seen only once; the top ten take approximately 1.3%. Specimen: CD45RA- memory CD4+ T cells from PBMCs. The TCR originated in a human donor with narcolepsy. The gene calls are TRBV7-8 and TRBJ2-2; 9 nucleotides match TRBD2. The chain's CDR3 is CASSLVGSGSGTGELFF. CDR3 DNA: TGTGCCAGCAGCTTAGTGGGTAGCGGGAGTGGAACCGGGGAGCTGTTTTTT.